This passage covers 22 T cell receptor beta chains from one sample sequenced in a study of blood T cell repertoires in COVID-19. Assay used: immunoSEQ multiplex PCR; TCRdb lists only in-frame clones, some missing. The table lists some 150,000 clones, roughly 79% of them singletons. The sequencing input was peripheral blood. These receptors were collected from a human donor with acute or convalescent COVID-19. The donor label of this sample is uncertain.

This clone turned up a few times. The J gene is TRBJ1-4, the V gene TRBV6-5, with 10 bases identical to TRBD1. The CDR3 is 14 amino acids. V trimming: 6 bases; J trimming: 4 bases; junction bases outside the gene matches: 2. CDR1 and CDR2 (germline): MNHEY, SVGAGI. CDR3 coding DNA: TGTGCCAGCAGGAGGACAGGGGGTAATGAAAAACTGTTTTTT. The encoded protein is CASRRTGGNEKLFF.

This clone was seen a few times. The CDR3 nucleotides are TGTGCCTGGAGTCTTACAGGGGCCAATCAGCCCCAGCATTTT. This translates into CAWSLTGANQPQHF. This chain links TRBV30 with TRBJ1-5; 7 bases match TRBD1. There are 14 residues in the CDR3. Germline V gives CDR1 GTSNPN, CDR2 SVGIG (reference sequence). The V gene end was trimmed by 2 bases and the J gene end by 3 bases; junction bases not matched to a gene: 4.

CDR3 residues: CASSLGQGGAPLHF. In nucleotides, the CDR3 is TGTGCCAGCAGCCTCGGACAGGGCGGCGCACCCCTCCACTTT. This chain joins TRBV6-6 and TRBJ1-6, with TRBD1 matching 8 bases. CDR1 and CDR2 from the germline V gene are MNHNY and SVGAGI (reference sequence). V gave up 6 bases and J gave up 11 bases; unmatched junction bases: 9. The CDR3 length is 14 residues.

The chain has TRBV24-1 and TRBJ1-5, with 7 bases that match TRBD1. This CDR3 has 14 amino acids. The germline V gene has CDR1 KGHDR and CDR2 SFDVKD. V lost 9 bases and J lost 5; bases outside the gene matches: 9. In DNA form, the CDR3 reads TGTGCCACCTCCGACAGGGTAAGGGATCAGCCCCAGCATTTT. Translated, it gives CATSDRVRDQPQHF.

This chain joins TRBV5-1 and TRBJ2-7, with D maybe TRBD2 (6 bases). Trimming took 5 bases from V and 7 from J, leaving 19 bases between them. The CDR3 consists of 14 residues. Per the germline V gene, CDR1 is SGHRS and CDR2 is YFSETQ. The DNA for the CDR3 is TGCGCCAGCAGTACCCACCACGGGGGACGGGAGCAGTACTTC. Encoded protein: CASSTHHGGREQYF.

V gene TRBV18 combines with J gene TRBJ2-3; D not certain. Trimming left V 4 bases short and J 4 bases short, with 12 bases between. The CDR3 runs to 14 residues. Germline-derived CDR1 and CDR2 are KGHSH and LQKENI. In nucleotides, the CDR3 is TGTGCCAGCTCACTGGCCTCCGGGTCAGATACGCAGTATTTT. It translates to CASSLASGSDTQYF.

This chain links TRBV18 with TRBJ1-1; 7 bases fit TRBD1. V gave up 1 base and J gave up 4 bases; unmatched junction bases: 6. CDR1 is KGHSH, CDR2 LQKENI, per germline. This CDR3 is built from 15 residues. The CDR3 coding sequence is TGTGCCAGCTCACCACAGGGGGCTCTTCTCACTGAAGCTTTCTTT. Translating gives CASSPQGALLTEAFF.

V usage is TRBV2 and J usage is TRBJ1-4; 10 bases match TRBD1. V lost 6 bases to trimming and J lost 8 bases; unmatched junction nucleotides: 6. Germline CDR1 reads SNHLY; CDR2 reads FYNNEI. CDR3 size: 14 residues. This chain's CDR3 is CASSGQGEREKLFF. The CDR3 DNA is TGTGCCAGCAGCGGACAGGGGGAAAGAGAAAAACTGTTTTTT.

This clone was found a few times. V is TRBV19 and J is TRBJ2-1; TRBD1 aligns across 10 bases. There are 15 residues in the CDR3. V trimming: 7 bases; J trimming: 9 bases; junction bases outside the gene matches: 12. CDR1 is LNHDA, CDR2 SQIVND, per germline (reference sequence). DNA for the CDR3: TGTGCCAGTACCACCGACAGGGGGCCGTATCGTGAGCAGTTCTTC. This encodes CASTTDRGPYREQFF.

This chain links TRBV10-3 with TRBJ1-6; 8 bases fit TRBD1. Germline-derived CDR1 and CDR2 are ENHRY and SYGVKD. V shed 0 bases, J shed 7 bases, and the junction held 2 bases outside the gene matches. The CDR3 spans 15 residues. CDR3 DNA: TGTGCCATCAGTGAGTCAGGACAGGGCAATTCACCCCTCCACTTT. Encoded protein: CAISESGQGNSPLHF.

J is TRBJ2-4 and V is TRBV27, with D maybe TRBD2 (5 bases). The CDR3 consists of 15 residues. Trimming removed 2 bases at V and 0 bases at J, with 8 bases between. Germline V gives CDR1 MNHEY, CDR2 SMNVEV (reference sequence). CDR3 loop: CASSLSRGAKNIQYF. The CDR3 nucleotides are TGTGCCAGCAGTTTAAGTCGGGGAGCCAAAAACATTCAGTACTTC.

In its sample, this clone was seen once. V and J are TRBV2 and TRBJ1-3; no definite D call. The CDR3 is made up of 15 amino acids. Deletions cut 3 bases from V and 0 bases from J, with 9 bases between. CDR1 and CDR2 (germline): SNHLY, FYNNEI. The CDR3 DNA reads as TGTGCCAGCAGTGAGGAGTTTCGCTCTGGAAACACCATATATTTT. Protein sequence: CASSEEFRSGNTIYF. Supplemented by reference TRBV2 and TRBJ1-3, the full variable domain reads EPEVTQTPSHQVTQMGQEVILRCVPISNHLYFYWYRQILGQKVEFLVSFYNNEISEKSEIFDDQFSVERPDGSNFTLKIRSTKLEDSAMYFCASSEEFRSGNTIYFGEGSWLTVV.

This chain connects TRBV15 to TRBJ2-1; D is possibly TRBD2 (6 bases). The V end lost 8 bases, the J end lost 5 bases, and 13 bases lay between the germline ends. The CDR3 is 13 amino acids. Germline V gene data show CDR1 as LNHNV and CDR2 as YYDKDF (reference sequence). The CDR3 DNA is TGTGCCACCGCCGATGGCGGGGACAATGAGCAGTTCTTC. It is translated as CATADGGDNEQFF.

J is TRBJ1-1 and V is TRBV6-5; perhaps TRBD1 as D (5 bases). The V gene's germline CDR1 is MNHEY and CDR2 SVGAGI. The V end was cut by 4 bases, the J end by 8 bases, with 17 bases between. This CDR3 is built from 14 residues. The CDR3 reads CASSSEGLRPEAFF. CDR3 DNA sequence: TGTGCCAGCAGTTCGGAGGGACTCAGACCCGAAGCTTTCTTT.

The rearrangement uses TRBV7-9 and TRBJ2-3; D possibly corresponds to TRBD1 (6 bases). The germline V gene encodes CDR1 SEHNR and CDR2 FQNEAQ (reference sequence). This CDR3 region has 14 residues. Trimming removed 0 bases from V and 5 bases from J, with 9 bases in between. CDR3 DNA sequence: TGTGCCAGCAGCTTAGCGGGGGCGGAAGATACGCAGTATTTT. Protein: CASSLAGAEDTQYF.

J is TRBJ2-7 and V is TRBV7-9; D unclear. Germline CDR1 SEHNR, CDR2 FQNEAQ (reference sequence). V dropped 4 bases and J dropped 6 bases, with 22 bases sitting between them. This CDR3 has 16 amino acids. CDR3 protein: CASSSTLGAFRGEQYV. The CDR3 bases are TGTGCCAGCAGCTCTACCCTTGGAGCATTCCGAGGCGAGCAGTACGTC.

This chain uses TRBV7-9 with TRBJ2-7; 7 nucleotides agree with TRBD1. V lost 6 bases to trimming and J lost 5 bases; unmatched junction nucleotides: 10. Germline values: CDR1 SEHNR, CDR2 FQNEAQ (reference sequence). The CDR3 sequence is 14 residues long. CDR3 region: CASSSVGQYNEQYF. The CDR3 bases are TGTGCCAGCAGTTCGGTGGGACAGTACAACGAGCAGTACTTC.

The chain joins TRBV5-1 to TRBJ1-1; TRBD1 might be the D (6 bases). V lost 4 bases and J lost 0, with 13 bases in between. The CDR3 has 15 amino acids. Looked up from germline, CDR1 is SGHRS and CDR2 is YFSETQ. For the CDR3, the DNA is TGCGCCAGCAGCGGCCCGGACAGTCTGAACACTGAAGCTTTCTTT. It translates to CASSGPDSLNTEAFF.

V is TRBV14 and J is TRBJ1-3; 7 bases are a match to TRBD1. V lost 1 base, J lost 8 bases, and 8 bases stayed unmatched. From germline, CDR1 is SGHDN and CDR2 FVKESK. CDR3 size: 15 residues. CDR3 residues: CASSQGVTGEYTIYF. The DNA for the CDR3 is TGTGCCAGCAGCCAAGGGGTAACAGGGGAATACACCATATATTTT.

The chain is built from TRBV21-1 and TRBJ2-7; the listed D gene, TRBD2, was not tested against the DNA. TRBV21-1 is a pseudogene locus. This CDR3 region has 15 residues. The CDR3 sequence: CASSPCPRRAYEQYV. The CDR3 nucleotides are TGTGCCAGCAGCCCCTGCCCCCGGAGGGCCTACGAGCAGTACGTC.

The chain couples TRBV5-1 to TRBJ2-3; D uncertain. The V end lost 3 bases, the J end lost 0 bases, and 11 bases lay between the germline ends. The CDR3 contains 15 residues. The germline V gene has CDR1 SGHRS and CDR2 YFSETQ. The CDR3 region is CASSSWAPSTDTQYF. The DNA of the CDR3 is TGCGCCAGCAGCTCCTGGGCACCTAGCACAGATACGCAGTATTTT. The full variable domain, in which reference TRBV5-1 and TRBJ2-3 provide the parts outside the CDR3, is KAGVTQTPRYLIKTRGQQVTLSCSPISGHRSVSWYQQTPGQGLQFLFEYFSETQRNKGNFPGRFSGRQFSNSRSEMNVSTLELGDSALYLCASSSWAPSTDTQYFGPGTRLTVL.

The rearrangement joins TRBV24-1 to TRBJ1-2; possible D gene TRBD1, 6 bases. V was shortened by 9 bases and J by 4 bases, with 8 bases between the two germline ends. The CDR3 loop spans 11 amino acids. Germline loops: CDR1 KGHDR, CDR2 SFDVKD. CDR3 nucleotide sequence: TGTGCCACCGGGGACATCTATGGCTACACCTTC. Translated: CATGDIYGYTF.